The clone carrying this T cell receptor (beta chain) occurred many times. The germline CDR1 and CDR2 sequences are KGHDR and SFDVKD. The CDR3 runs 15 residues. The V segment lost 5 bases and the J segment 4 bases; nucleotides outside the gene matches: 8. The data are from a study of blood T cell repertoires in COVID-19. Per the original data handling: Reference gene primer amplification yielded estimated nucleated cell counts. TCRdb's table, derived via immunoSEQ multiplex PCR, lists solely in-frame clones and lacks some. V and J calls and clone size come straight from that table; D and trimming were deduced from the DNA. The table lists around 270,000 clones, about 89% of them singletons.

Sequencing used peripheral blood. The TCR originated in a woman between 50 and 59 years old with acute or convalescent COVID-19. This chain connects TRBV24-1 to TRBJ1-2; 8 bases map to TRBD1. The CDR3 here is CATSADTGGSYGYTF. The CDR3 nucleotides are TGTGCCACCAGTGCCGACACAGGGGGGAGCTATGGCTACACCTTC.